A single sample is the source of the 30 T cell receptor beta chains below, sequenced in a study of cytomegalovirus exposure and HLA in healthy donors. In the PCR, 60 Vbeta and 13 Jbeta primers were used. The protocol was immunoSEQ multiplex PCR, while the TCRdb copy is restricted to in-frame clones and leaves out a portion. The sample holds some 200,000 clones, approximately 81% seen once. Source material: PBMCs. Receptors were obtained from a man between 50 and 59 years old in good health and CMV-seronegative.

This clone was seen a few times. This sample also contains other DNA sequences that code for the same CDR3. This sequence joins TRBV5-6 and TRBJ1-1; D call uncertain. The germline V and J ends were trimmed by 3 bases and 6 bases, with 9 bases remaining between them. The CDR3 extends over 12 amino acids. CDR1 is SGHDT, CDR2 YYEEEE, per germline. The CDR3 spells CASSSGSAEAFF. The DNA for the CDR3 is TGTGCCAGCAGCTCGGGGAGCGCTGAAGCTTTCTTT. Together with reference TRBV5-6 and TRBJ1-1, the CDR3 gives the full variable domain: DAGVTQSPTHLIKTRGQQVTLRCSPKSGHDTVSWYQQALGQGPQFIFQYYEEEERQRGNFPDRFSGHQFPNYSSELNVNALLLGDSALYLCASSSGSAEAFFGQGTRLTVV.

This clone appeared a few times. This chain connects TRBV5-6 to TRBJ1-6; a possible D gene is TRBD1 (5 bases). The CDR3 consists of 12 residues. Germline V gene sequence: CDR1 SGHDT, CDR2 YYEEEE. V lost 0 bases and J lost 13, with 8 bases in between. CDR3 protein: CASSLAQGPLHF. The CDR3 nucleotides read TGTGCCAGCAGCTTGGCCCAGGGCCCCCTCCACTTT. The entire variable domain, with the rest obtained from reference TRBV5-6 and TRBJ1-6, is as follows: DAGVTQSPTHLIKTRGQQVTLRCSPKSGHDTVSWYQQALGQGPQFIFQYYEEEERQRGNFPDRFSGHQFPNYSSELNVNALLLGDSALYLCASSLAQGPLHFGNGTRLTVT.

The rearrangement joins TRBV4-2 to TRBJ2-3, with 7 bases identical to TRBD2. V lost 4 bases to trimming and J lost 3 bases; unmatched junction nucleotides: 16. In germline, CDR1 is LGHNA, CDR2 YNFKEQ. The CDR3 totals 18 residues. The DNA of the CDR3 is TGTGCCAGCAGCCTACAACTGGGCCGGACTAGTGTAACAGATACGCAGTATTTT. This translates into CASSLQLGRTSVTDTQYF.

The chain carries TRBV30 and TRBJ1-1; possible D gene TRBD1, 5 bases. V gave up 6 bases and J gave up 2 bases, with 10 bases separating them. The CDR3 runs 12 residues. Per germline, CDR1 GTSNPN and CDR2 SVGIG (reference sequence). CDR3: CACRAQNTEAFF. The CDR3 DNA follows: TGTGCCTGCAGGGCGCAAAACACTGAAGCTTTCTTT.

This chain joins TRBV2 and TRBJ1-6; no clear D gene. Germline-derived CDR1 and CDR2 are SNHLY and FYNNEI. Trimming cost V 7 bases and J 8 bases, with 15 bases left between them. CDR3 size: 14 residues. CDR3 coding DNA: TGTGCCAGCACCCCTGAAAGCTTGCATTCACCCCTCCACTTT. Its protein is CASTPESLHSPLHF.

This chain connects TRBV7-9 to TRBJ1-6; tentatively, D is TRBD1 (5 bases). The CDR3 runs 12 residues. Germline V CDR1 and CDR2: SEHNR, FQNEAQ (reference sequence). V was pared by 7 bases and J by 8 bases, with 9 bases between. CDR3 DNA: TGTGCCAGCACCCGGGGGGATTCACCCCTCCACTTT. Translation: CASTRGDSPLHF.

The chain joins TRBV9 to TRBJ2-2; perhaps TRBD2 as D (7 bases). The CDR3 consists of 16 residues. The germline V gene encodes CDR1 SGDLS and CDR2 YYNGEE. V gave up 6 bases and J gave up 0 bases, with 15 bases separating them. CDR3 amino acids: CASTSGGAPNTGELFF. In DNA, the CDR3 is TGTGCCAGCACCAGTGGGGGGGCTCCGAACACCGGGGAGCTGTTTTTT.

The chain recombines TRBV7-9 with TRBJ2-3; 12 bases agree with TRBD2. The CDR3 length is 15 residues. V was clipped by 8 bases and J by 2 bases; unmatched bases: 5. Germline V gene sequence: CDR1 SEHNR, CDR2 FQNEAQ (reference sequence). The CDR3 bases are TGTGCCAGCGCTGGACTAGCGGGAACCACAGATACGCAGTATTTT. Its protein product is CASAGLAGTTDTQYF.

DNA for the CDR3: TGTGCCAGCAGCTTAAGACAGGGGGCGCAGGAGCAGTACTTC. This gives the protein CASSLRQGAQEQYF. This rearrangement joins TRBV13 to TRBJ2-7; 10 nucleotides align to TRBD1. CDR1 is PRHDT and CDR2 is FYEKMQ in the germline V gene (reference sequence). The CDR3 covers 14 residues. V lost 2 bases to trimming and J lost 7 bases; unmatched junction nucleotides: 5.

The V gene is TRBV6-1, the J gene TRBJ2-5, with 9 bases matching TRBD2. V gave up 4 bases and J gave up 5 bases; unmatched junction bases: 8. CDR1 is MNHNS, CDR2 SASEGT, per germline. The CDR3 is 15 residues long. CDR3 in DNA: TGTGCCAGCAGTGCACCGGGACTAGCATGGGAGACCCAGTACTTC. It translates to CASSAPGLAWETQYF.

The chain employs TRBV7-3 and TRBJ1-6, with TRBD1 identical over 9 bases. V lost 5 bases and J lost 9; bases outside the gene matches: 8. The germline V gene encodes CDR1 SGHTA and CDR2 FQGTGA. CDR3 length equals 15 residues. This CDR3 reads CASSPQQGASSPLHF. CDR3 bases: TGTGCCAGCAGCCCGCAACAGGGGGCGAGTTCACCCCTCCACTTT.

This chain uses TRBV7-2 with TRBJ2-7; D perhaps matches TRBD1 (5 bases). Germline CDR1 SGHTA, CDR2 FQGNSA. V lost 5 bases to trimming and J lost 0 bases, with 17 bases between them. The CDR3 totals 16 residues. CDR3 DNA sequence: TGTGCCAGCAGCCCCCTAAAAGGGGCGGACTCCTACGAGCAGTACTTC. Translating it yields CASSPLKGADSYEQYF.

The chain links TRBV5-1 to TRBJ1-3, with 9 bases that match TRBD1. There are 16 residues in the CDR3. V trimming: 4 bases; J trimming: 4 bases; junction bases outside the gene matches: 9. From germline, CDR1 is SGHRS and CDR2 YFSETQ. The CDR3 protein is CASSLTTGGNGNTIYF. The CDR3 DNA is TGCGCCAGCAGCCTAACAACAGGGGGCAACGGAAACACCATATATTTT. The full variable domain, its missing parts supplied by reference TRBV5-1 and TRBJ1-3, is KAGVTQTPRYLIKTRGQQVTLSCSPISGHRSVSWYQQTPGQGLQFLFEYFSETQRNKGNFPGRFSGRQFSNSRSEMNVSTLELGDSALYLCASSLTTGGNGNTIYFGEGSWLTVV.

The genes are TRBV5-6 and TRBJ2-1, with D possibly being TRBD2 (7 bases). The length of the CDR3 is 14 residues. V was cut by 3 bases and J by 7 bases, with 14 bases left in between. The germline V gene encodes CDR1 SGHDT and CDR2 YYEEEE. CDR3 residues: CASSWGGRRNEQFF. The DNA for the CDR3 is TGTGCCAGCAGCTGGGGGGGCCGCCGAAATGAGCAGTTCTTC.

V usage is TRBV11-2 and J usage is TRBJ1-6; 8 nucleotides match TRBD1. The germline V gene encodes CDR1 SGHAT and CDR2 FQNNGV. V trimming: 5 bases; J trimming: 10 bases; junction bases outside the gene matches: 7. The CDR3 has 14 residues. CDR3 amino acids: CASSGGSGGSPLHF. The DNA of the CDR3 is TGTGCCAGCAGCGGAGGTTCAGGGGGCTCACCCCTCCACTTT.

V is TRBV7-9 and J is TRBJ2-1; a possible D gene is TRBD2 (7 bases). The CDR3 is 19 amino acids. In germline, CDR1 is SEHNR, CDR2 FQNEAQ (reference sequence). Trimming took off 0 bases at V and 0 bases at J, with 18 bases between the two ends. CDR3 loop: CASSLALRGLRSSYNEQFF. The CDR3 nucleotides are TGTGCCAGCAGCTTAGCGTTGCGGGGGCTCAGGAGCTCCTACAATGAGCAGTTCTTC.

In its sample, this clone was seen once. The identical CDR3 is also encoded by other nucleotide sequences in the sample. The chain has TRBV2 and TRBJ1-4; 8 bases map to TRBD1. Per germline, CDR1 SNHLY and CDR2 FYNNEI. The CDR3 loop spans 14 amino acids. Germline trimming cut 6 bases from V and 3 bases from J; bases unmatched to any gene: 3. The CDR3 DNA sequence: TGTGCCAGCAGGGCGGACAGGGCTAATGAAAAACTGTTTTTT. Its translation is CASRADRANEKLFF.

This chain's CDR3 is CASSPATGPGGYNEQFF. CDR3 in DNA: TGTGCCAGCAGCCCCGCAACAGGGCCAGGGGGCTACAATGAGCAGTTCTTC. V usage is TRBV7-2 and J usage is TRBJ2-1, with 7 bases fitting TRBD1. The CDR3 loop spans 17 amino acids. With V trimmed by 5 bases and J by 3 bases, 13 bases remained unmatched. CDR1 is SGHTA and CDR2 is FQGNSA in the germline V gene.

The DNA for the CDR3 is TGCGCCAGCAGCTTGGATGGACAGGGTGGGTGGGGCTACACCTTC. It translates to CASSLDGQGGWGYTF. The V and J genes are TRBV5-1 and TRBJ1-2; 8 nucleotides line up with TRBD1. The V gene end was trimmed by 0 bases and the J gene end by 8 bases; junction bases not matched to a gene: 9. The V gene's germline CDR1 is SGHRS and CDR2 YFSETQ. The CDR3 covers 15 residues.

As DNA, the CDR3 is TGTGCCAGCAGCCCGAGACAGGAATATAATTCACCCCTCCACTTT. Amino acids: CASSPRQEYNSPLHF. The chain has TRBV4-2 and TRBJ1-6; weak D call: TRBD1 (6 bases). The length of the CDR3 is 15 residues. Trimming removed 4 bases at V and 4 bases at J, with 11 bases between. The germline V gene encodes CDR1 LGHNA and CDR2 YNFKEQ.

The chain carries TRBV27 and TRBJ1-2; a weak D match, TRBD1 (6 bases). Germline values: CDR1 MNHEY, CDR2 SMNVEV (reference sequence). V was cut by 4 bases and J by 4 bases, with 13 bases left in between. This CDR3 comprises 14 residues. CDR3 region: CASSSAGDAYGYTF. The CDR3 coding sequence is TGTGCCAGCAGTTCGGCAGGGGATGCCTATGGCTACACCTTC.

The chain is built from TRBV15 and TRBJ2-1, with a weak D call TRBD2 (6 bases). The germline V gene has CDR1 LNHNV and CDR2 YYDKDF (reference sequence). This CDR3 spans 12 amino acids. The ends were cut back, 3 bases at V and 6 bases at J, with 6 bases in the middle. The CDR3 loop reads CATSRGGNEQFF. In DNA, the CDR3 is TGTGCCACCAGCAGGGGAGGCAATGAGCAGTTCTTC. The full variable domain, rest sourced from reference TRBV15 and TRBJ2-1, is DAMVIQNPRYQVTQFGKPVTLSCSQTLNHNVMYWYQQKSSQAPKLLFHYYDKDFNNEADTPDNFQSRRPNTSFCFLDIRSPGLGDTAMYLCATSRGGNEQFFGPGTRLTVL.

The V call is TRBV10-3, the J call TRBJ1-5; D perhaps matches TRBD1 (5 bases). Deletions cut 2 bases from V and 1 base from J, with 12 bases between. Germline CDR1 reads ENHRY; CDR2 reads SYGVKD. The CDR3 extends over 16 amino acids. The CDR3 loop reads CAISESRQMSNQPQHF. For the CDR3, the DNA is TGTGCCATCAGTGAGAGCAGACAGATGAGCAATCAGCCCCAGCATTTT.

The chain employs TRBV7-8 and TRBJ2-3; D is unresolved. The V gene's germline CDR1 is SGHVS and CDR2 FQNEAQ. The length of the CDR3 is 12 residues. Trimming removed 4 bases from V and 2 bases from J, with 4 bases in between. CDR3 loop: CASSSHTDTQYF. The CDR3 DNA sequence: TGTGCCAGCAGCTCCCACACAGATACGCAGTATTTT.

In its sample, this clone was seen once. The gene calls are TRBV29-1 and TRBJ1-2, with TRBD1 as a possible D gene (5 bases). Germline V lookup: CDR1 SQVTM, CDR2 ANQGSEA. V dropped 1 base and J dropped 6 bases, with 6 bases sitting between them. The CDR3 contains 11 residues. CDR3 coding DNA: TGCAGCGTTGAAGTCAGGGATGGCTACACCTTC. Encoded protein: CSVEVRDGYTF.

This clone has just a few counts. The V gene is TRBV28, the J gene TRBJ2-5; D possibly corresponds to TRBD1 (6 bases). This CDR3 comprises 14 residues. CDR1 and CDR2 from the germline V gene are MDHEN and SYDVKM. V was pared by 5 bases and J by 3 bases, with 13 bases between. CDR3 in DNA: TGTGCCAGCAGTATTTTACAGGGAAAAGAGACCCAGTACTTC. Its protein product is CASSILQGKETQYF.

CDR3 sequence: CASSVAPGEKKLFF. DNA of the CDR3: TGTGCCAGCAGCGTAGCTCCAGGGGAAAAAAAACTGTTTTTT. J is TRBJ1-4 and V is TRBV9, with D maybe TRBD1 (6 bases). The ends were cut back, 0 bases at V and 9 bases at J, with 12 bases in the middle. Germline assignment: CDR1 SGDLS and CDR2 YYNGEE. The CDR3 has 14 residues.

The chain is built from TRBV2 and TRBJ1-5; 10 bases map to TRBD1. Germline V gives CDR1 SNHLY, CDR2 FYNNEI. This CDR3 is 14 amino acids long. The V gene end was trimmed by 7 bases and the J gene end by 6 bases; junction bases not matched to a gene: 6. The CDR3 is CASMWTGGFQPQHF. In nucleotides, the CDR3 is TGTGCCAGCATGTGGACAGGGGGATTTCAGCCCCAGCATTTT.

This clone came up a few times. The rearrangement joins TRBV5-1 to TRBJ1-3; D is unresolved. The V gene lost 1 base and the J gene lost 0 bases, with 5 bases spanning the gap. CDR1 is SGHRS and CDR2 is YFSETQ in the germline V gene. This CDR3 region has 14 residues. The CDR3 nucleotides read TGCGCCAGCAGCTTGACGGTCTCTGGAAACACCATATATTTT. As protein: CASSLTVSGNTIYF.

This clone was seen only once. The V and J genes are TRBV30 and TRBJ2-7; the D gene is possibly TRBD1 (7 bases). Trimming cost V 7 bases and J 7 bases, with 20 bases left between them. Germline CDR1 GTSNPN, CDR2 SVGIG (reference sequence). This CDR3 comprises 13 residues. The CDR3 DNA sequence: TGTGCCTTGGAGGGACAGCTATCTACTGAGCAGTACTTC. Amino acids: CALEGQLSTEQYF.